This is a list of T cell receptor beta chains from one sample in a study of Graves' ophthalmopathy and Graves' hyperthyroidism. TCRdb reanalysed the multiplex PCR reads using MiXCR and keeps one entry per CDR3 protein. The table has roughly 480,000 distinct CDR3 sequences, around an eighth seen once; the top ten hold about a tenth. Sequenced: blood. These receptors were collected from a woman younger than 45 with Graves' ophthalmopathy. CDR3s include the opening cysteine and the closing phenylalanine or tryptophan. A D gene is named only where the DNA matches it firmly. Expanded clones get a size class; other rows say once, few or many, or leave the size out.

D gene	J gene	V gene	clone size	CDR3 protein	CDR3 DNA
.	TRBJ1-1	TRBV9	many	CASSVEERTEAFF	TGTGCCAGCAGCGTAGAGGAACGAACTGAAGCTTTCTTT
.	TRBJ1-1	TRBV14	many	CASSQLRGVAFF	TGTGCCAGCAGCCAATTACGGGGAGTAGCTTTCTTT
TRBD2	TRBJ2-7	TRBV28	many	CASWLPGGVALAEQYF	TGTGCCAGTTGGCTCCCTGGGGGGGTCGCTCTAGCCGAGCAGTACTTC
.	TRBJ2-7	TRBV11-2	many	CASSQLGDEQYF	TGTGCCAGCAGCCAACTAGGTGACGAGCAGTACTTC
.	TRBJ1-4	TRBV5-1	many	CASSLVGFKGEKLFF	TGCGCCAGCAGCTTGGTGGGATTTAAGGGGGAAAAACTGTTTTTT
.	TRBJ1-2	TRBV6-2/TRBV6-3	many	CASSYGGYGYTF	TGTGCCAGCAGTTACGGGGGCTATGGCTACACCTTC
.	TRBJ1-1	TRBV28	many	CASRPDRKWALNTEAFF	TGTGCCAGCAGACCAGACAGGAAGTGGGCCCTCAACACTGAAGCTTTCTTT
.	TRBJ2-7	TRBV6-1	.	CASSEAEVYEQYF	TGTGCCAGCAGTGAAGCCGAGGTCTACGAGCAGTACTTC
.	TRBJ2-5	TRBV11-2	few	CASSPIRWPLRDTQYF	TGTGCCAGCAGCCCGATACGGTGGCCACTGCGAGATACCCAGTACTTC
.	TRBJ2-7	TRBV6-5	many	CASSYPDRSSYEQYF	TGTGCCAGCAGTTACCCCGACAGGAGCTCCTACGAGCAGTACTTC
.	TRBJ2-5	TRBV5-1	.	CASSLGTEIQETQYF	TGCGCCAGCAGCTTGGGTACAGAGATACAAGAGACCCAGTACTTC
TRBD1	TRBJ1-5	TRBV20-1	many	CSASPLLGQGTQPQHF	TGCAGTGCTAGCCCTTTACTCGGACAGGGGACTCAGCCCCAGCATTTT
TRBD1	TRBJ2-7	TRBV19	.	CASSKLPQQGGRFEQYF	TGTGCCAGTAGTAAATTACCCCAACAGGGGGGTCGTTTCGAGCAGTACTTC
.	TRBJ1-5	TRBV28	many	CASSLGSLASLNQPQHF	TGTGCCAGCAGTTTAGGAAGCCTGGCCTCCCTAAATCAGCCCCAGCATTTT
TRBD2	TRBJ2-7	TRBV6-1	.	CASRGLAGDSYEQYF	TGTGCCAGCAGGGGACTAGCGGGGGACTCCTACGAGCAGTACTTC
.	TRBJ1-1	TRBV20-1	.	CSAPPPLGTEAFF	TGCAGTGCTCCCCCCCCTTTGGGCACTGAAGCTTTCTTT
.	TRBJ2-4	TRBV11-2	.	CASSSPRPSSDIKYF	TGTGCCAGCAGCTCCCCTCGACCATCATCGGACATTAAGTACTTC
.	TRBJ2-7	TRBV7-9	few	CASSWNKGGEQYF	TGTGCCAGCAGTTGGAACAAAGGGGGCGAGCAGTACTTC
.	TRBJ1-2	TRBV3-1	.	CASSQEEQGYYGYTF	TGTGCCAGCAGCCAAGAGGAACAGGGCTACTATGGCTACACCTTC
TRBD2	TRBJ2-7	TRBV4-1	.	CASSQDRRGSYEQYF	TGCGCCAGCAGCCAAGATCGGCGGGGGTCCTACGAGCAGTACTTC
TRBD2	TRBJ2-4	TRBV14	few	CASSQGTRGGFIQYF	TGTGCCAGCAGCCAAGGGACCCGGGGGGGATTCATTCAGTACTTC
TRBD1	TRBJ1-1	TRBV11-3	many	CASTLDRGREAFF	TGTGCCAGCACACTAGATAGGGGGCGTGAAGCTTTCTTT
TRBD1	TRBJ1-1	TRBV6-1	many	CASSEMTGGNTEAFF	TGTGCCAGCAGTGAAATGACAGGGGGTAACACTGAAGCTTTCTTT
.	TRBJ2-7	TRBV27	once	CASSLSRAGYEQYF	TGTGCCAGCAGTTTATCCCGGGCCGGCTACGAGCAGTACTTC
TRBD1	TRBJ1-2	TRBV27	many	CASSEDRGRYGYTF	TGTGCCAGCAGCGAGGACAGGGGGCGATATGGCTACACCTTC
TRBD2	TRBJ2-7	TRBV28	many	CASLRLAGAYEQYF	TGTGCCAGCCTAAGACTAGCGGGAGCGTACGAGCAGTACTTC
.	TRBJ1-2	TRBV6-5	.	CASSYGETGYTF	TGTGCCAGCAGTTACGGGGAGACAGGCTACACCTTC
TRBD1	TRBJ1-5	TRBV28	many	CASSPDRVGNQPQHF	TGTGCCAGCAGTCCTGACAGGGTGGGCAATCAGCCCCAGCATTTT
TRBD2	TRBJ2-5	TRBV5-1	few	CASSLGPSGAQETQYF	TGCGCCAGCAGCTTGGGGCCTAGCGGGGCCCAAGAGACCCAGTACTTC
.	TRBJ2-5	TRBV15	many	CATSRAPSGTKETQYF	TGTGCCACCAGCAGAGCCCCTTCAGGGACCAAAGAGACCCAGTACTTC
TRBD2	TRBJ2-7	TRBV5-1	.	CASSLVLLADETYEQYF	TGCGCCAGCAGCTTAGTATTACTAGCGGATGAAACCTACGAGCAGTACTTC
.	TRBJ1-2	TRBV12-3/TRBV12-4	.	CASSLQDRVGYTF	TGTGCCAGCAGTTTGCAAGACAGAGTTGGCTACACCTTC
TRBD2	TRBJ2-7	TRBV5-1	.	CASSRRTSGSSYEQYF	TGCGCCAGCAGCCGCCGGACTAGCGGCAGCTCCTACGAGCAGTACTTC
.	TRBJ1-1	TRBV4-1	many	CASSQGKEFLF	TGCGCCAGCAGCCAAGGAAAAGAGTTTTTGTTT
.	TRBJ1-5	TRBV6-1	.	CASSDRPSAQPRHF	TGTGCCAGCAGTGACAGGCCATCAGCTCAGCCCCGGCATTTT
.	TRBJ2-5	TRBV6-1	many	CATLLSETQYF	TGTGCCACCCTATTATCGGAGACCCAGTACTTC
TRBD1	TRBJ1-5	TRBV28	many	CASSHSRTGGLQPQHF	TGTGCCAGCAGCCATTCCCGGACAGGGGGTCTTCAGCCCCAGCATTTT
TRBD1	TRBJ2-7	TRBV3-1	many	CASSQAVRTGVRYEQYF	TGTGCCAGCAGCCAAGCGGTAAGGACAGGCGTAAGGTACGAGCAGTACTTC
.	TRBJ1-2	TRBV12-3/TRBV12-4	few	CASSTSNYGYTF	TGTGCCAGCAGTACCTCGAACTATGGCTACACCTTC
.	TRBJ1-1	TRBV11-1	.	CASSFHERGARTEAFF	TGTGCCAGCAGCTTTCACGAACGGGGGGCGCGTACTGAAGCTTTCTTT
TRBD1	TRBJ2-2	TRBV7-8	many	CASSSGQVNTGELFF	TGTGCCAGCAGCTCCGGACAGGTGAACACCGGGGAGCTGTTTTTT
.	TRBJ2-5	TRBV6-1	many	CASKEETQYF	TGTGCCAGCAAGGAAGAGACCCAGTACTTC
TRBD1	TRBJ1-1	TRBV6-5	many	CASSSRDRTMNTEAFF	TGTGCCAGCAGTTCCCGGGACAGGACGATGAACACTGAAGCTTTCTTT
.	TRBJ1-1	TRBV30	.	CAWSVWSRGRETEAFF	TGTGCCTGGAGTGTATGGAGTAGAGGGAGGGAAACTGAAGCTTTCTTT
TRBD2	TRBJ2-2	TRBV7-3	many	CASSLRGGGYTGELFF	TGTGCCAGCAGCTTAAGGGGCGGGGGTTACACCGGGGAGCTGTTTTTT
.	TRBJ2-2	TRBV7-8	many	CASSLGSRNGELFF	TGTGCCAGCAGCTTAGGTAGTAGGAACGGGGAGCTGTTTTTT
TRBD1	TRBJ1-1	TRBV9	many	CASSADTGEKRAFF	TGTGCCAGCAGCGCCGATACAGGGGAAAAACGGGCTTTCTTT
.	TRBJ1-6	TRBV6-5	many	CASSYGTTNSPLHF	TGTGCCAGCAGTTATGGGACAACCAACTCACCCCTCCACTTT
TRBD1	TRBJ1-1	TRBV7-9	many	CASSFTGTANTEAFF	TGTGCCAGCAGCTTTACCGGGACAGCGAACACTGAAGCTTTCTTT
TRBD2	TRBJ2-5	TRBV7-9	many	CASSLRLAGETQYF	TGTGCCAGCAGCCTGAGACTAGCAGGAGAGACCCAGTACTTC
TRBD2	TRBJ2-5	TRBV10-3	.	CAISERGLAGPQETQYF	TGTGCCATCAGTGAGCGGGGACTAGCGGGACCCCAAGAGACCCAGTACTTC